This TCR beta chain was observed in a study of blood T cell repertoires in COVID-19. The data were produced by immunoSEQ multiplex PCR, yet TCRdb's version contains in-frame clones alone and is incomplete. This table has 350,000 to 400,000 clones, more than 85% appearing once. This clone was observed a single time. Germline lookup yields CDR1 SGDLS and CDR2 YYNGEE. V was clipped by 4 bases and J by 5 bases, with 10 bases between them. There are 13 residues in the CDR3. The TCR sequence derives from a woman aged 35 to 49 who had been exposed to COVID-19. The sequencing sample was made of PBMCs or T cells enriched from blood (not recorded which). The chain recombines TRBV9 with TRBJ1-5; D gene ambiguous. CDR3 region: CASSSRLDQPQHF. CDR3 nucleotides: TGTGCCAGCAGCTCCCGACTTGATCAGCCCCAGCATTTT.